The 12 T cell receptor beta chains below were found in one sample sequenced in a study of blood T cell repertoires in COVID-19. Clones were read by immunoSEQ multiplex PCR, and TCRdb kept only the in-frame ones, dropping some. In the table there are 350,000 to 400,000 clones, roughly nine tenths of which are singletons. Sequenced material: PBMCs or T cells enriched from blood (not recorded which). Receptors originate from a woman aged 25-40 years who had recovered from COVID-19.

This clone was seen a handful of times. This chain connects TRBV7-8 to TRBJ1-3; the D gene is possibly TRBD1 (6 bases). CDR3 length: 15 residues. The V end was cut by 6 bases, the J end by 0 bases, with 12 bases between. Germline values: CDR1 SGHVS, CDR2 FQNEAQ. The CDR3 nucleotides read TGTGCCAGCAGGGCGGACAGAAACTCTGGAAACACCATATATTTT. Residues: CASRADRNSGNTIYF.

The table lists this clone with a few counts. The V call is TRBV7-2, the J call TRBJ2-2; D perhaps matches TRBD1 (5 bases). Germline CDR1 SGHTA, CDR2 FQGNSA. The CDR3 spans 15 residues. The V gene lost 0 bases and the J gene lost 8 bases, with 13 bases spanning the gap. The CDR3 spells CASSLAGGAQGELFF. CDR3 sequence (DNA): TGTGCCAGCAGCTTAGCGGGTGGGGCGCAAGGGGAGCTGTTTTTT.

The J gene is TRBJ2-7, the V gene TRBV6-5; D is perhaps TRBD1 (5 bases). Trimming took off 6 bases at V and 3 bases at J, with 6 bases between the two ends. Looked up from germline, CDR1 is MNHEY and CDR2 is SVGAGI. This CDR3 region has 11 residues. CDR3 protein: CASSRDYEQYF. CDR3 bases: TGTGCCAGCAGCAGGGACTACGAGCAGTACTTC.

J is TRBJ1-4 and V is TRBV28; D is unclear. The V end lost 3 bases, the J end lost 4 bases, and 9 bases lay between the germline ends. The CDR3 runs to 14 residues. Germline V gives CDR1 MDHEN, CDR2 SYDVKM. Written as DNA, the CDR3 is TGTGCCAGCAGTTTCCAGGATTTTAATGAAAAACTGTTTTTT. As protein: CASSFQDFNEKLFF.

The V and J genes are TRBV3-1 (or the pseudogene TRBV3-2) and TRBJ1-1; tentative D call: TRBD1 (6 bases). The CDR3 contains 16 residues. Germline CDR1 LGHDT, CDR2 YNNKEL (reference sequence). Deletions cut 2 bases from V and 6 bases from J, with 19 bases between. The CDR3 DNA sequence: TGTGCCAGCAGCCAAACGTTACAGGGAGGGTTGGCTGAAGCTTTCTTT. Translation: CASSQTLQGGLAEAFF.

The chain recombines TRBV29-1 with TRBJ1-1; tentative D call: TRBD1 (5 bases). Trimming cost V 3 bases and J 10 bases, with 12 bases left between them. The V gene's germline CDR1 is SQVTM and CDR2 ANQGSEA. The CDR3 length is 11 residues. The CDR3 DNA is TGCAGCGTTGATGGGGCGGAGGGAGCTTTCTTT. It codes for CSVDGAEGAFF. Full variable domain (remainder filled in from reference TRBV29-1 and TRBJ1-1): SAVISQKPSRDICQRGTSLTIQCQVDSQVTMMFWYRQQPGQSLTLIATANQGSEATYESGFVIDKFPISRPNLTFSTLTVSNMSPEDSSIYLCSVDGAEGAFFGQGTRLTVV.

The rearrangement links TRBV6-5 to TRBJ2-1, with D tentatively TRBD1 (5 bases). The CDR3 has 11 residues. The V end lost 7 bases, the J end lost 9 bases, and 10 bases lay between the germline ends. Per the germline V gene, CDR1 is MNHEY and CDR2 is SVGAGI. CDR3 sequence (DNA): TGTGCCAGCACCCAGGGTGTTGAGCAGTTCTTC. Translating gives CASTQGVEQFF.

This clone was counted between two and nine times. The gene calls are TRBV3-1 (or the pseudogene TRBV3-2) and TRBJ1-5; TRBD1 might be the D (6 bases). The germline CDR1 and CDR2 sequences are LGHDT and YNNKEL (reference sequence). The CDR3 sequence is 16 residues long. The V end lost 0 bases, the J end lost 3 bases, and 12 bases lay between the germline ends. DNA of the CDR3: TGTGCCAGCAGCCAAGAAGGCAGGGGTTACAATCAGCCCCAGCATTTT. Its protein product is CASSQEGRGYNQPQHF.

The J gene is TRBJ1-1, the V gene TRBV5-4; 7 bases are shared with TRBD1. V lost 4 bases and J lost 3; bases outside the gene matches: 12. Germline V lookup: CDR1 SGHNT, CDR2 YYREEE (reference sequence). The CDR3 is made up of 16 amino acids. This CDR3 reads CASSLGPEGAYTEAFF. For the CDR3, the DNA is TGTGCCAGCAGCCTAGGTCCCGAGGGGGCCTACACTGAAGCTTTCTTT.

As for this clone: Additional DNA sequences in this sample encode the identical CDR3. This chain links TRBV18 with TRBJ1-5; TRBD1 matches 7 bases. Germline V CDR1 and CDR2: KGHSH, LQKENI. J gave up 2 bases and V 3 bases, and 1 base lay outside the gene matches. The CDR3 runs 14 residues. The CDR3 reads CASSPGTGNQPQHF. Written as DNA, the CDR3 is TGTGCCAGCTCACCCGGGACAGGCAATCAGCCCCAGCATTTT.

This clone was seen just once. The rearrangement joins TRBV27 to TRBJ1-1; D is unresolved. The CDR3 is 16 residues long. V shed 4 bases and J shed 2 bases, with 17 bases lying between them. Germline values: CDR1 MNHEY, CDR2 SMNVEV (reference sequence). The CDR3 region is CASSYWRADINTEAFF. CDR3 sequence (DNA): TGTGCCAGCAGTTACTGGCGGGCAGACATTAACACTGAAGCTTTCTTT.

The chain is built from TRBV18 and TRBJ1-1; 7 nucleotides align to TRBD1. Trimming took 3 bases from V and 0 from J; bases not matched to a gene: 10. Germline assignment: CDR1 KGHSH and CDR2 LQKENI. The CDR3 is 17 residues long. CDR3 amino acids: CASSPLPGTAMNTEAFF. The CDR3 DNA reads as TGTGCCAGCTCACCGCTCCCAGGGACAGCGATGAACACTGAAGCTTTCTTT. The variable domain in full, with the rest retrieved from reference TRBV18 and TRBJ1-1, is NAGVMQNPRHLVRRRGQEARLRCSPMKGHSHVYWYRQLPEEGLKFMVYLQKENIIDESGMPKERFSAEFPKEGPSILRIQQVVRGDSAAYFCASSPLPGTAMNTEAFFGQGTRLTVV.